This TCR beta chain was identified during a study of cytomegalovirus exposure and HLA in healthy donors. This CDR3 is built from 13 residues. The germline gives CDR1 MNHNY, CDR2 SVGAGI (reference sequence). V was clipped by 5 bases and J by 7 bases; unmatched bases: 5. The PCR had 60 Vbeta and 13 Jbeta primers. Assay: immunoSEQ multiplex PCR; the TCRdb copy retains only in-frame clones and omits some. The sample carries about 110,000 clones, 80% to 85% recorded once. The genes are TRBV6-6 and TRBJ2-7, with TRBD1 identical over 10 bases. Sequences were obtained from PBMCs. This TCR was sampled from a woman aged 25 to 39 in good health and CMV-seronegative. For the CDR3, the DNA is TGTGCCAGCAGTCCCGGGACAGGGGTAGAGCAGTACTTC. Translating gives CASSPGTGVEQYF.